Given below is one T cell receptor (beta chain) in context. As processed by the authors: Researchers report that nucleated cell counts were estimated from reference gene primer amplification. Repertoires were generated with immunoSEQ multiplex PCR, while TCRdb's copy carries only in-frame clones and drops some. The DNA gave D and trimming, while V, J and clone size come from that table. This repertoire shows some 300,000 clones, around 90% found once; its top ten account for around 5.8%. Seattle patients were enrolled during active infection and followed longitudinally. These data come from a study of blood T cell repertoires in COVID-19. Overall study: Spain, Italy and the United States supplied samples that represented acute and convalescent COVID-19. T cells, B-cell-depleted T cells, or PBMCs supplied cDNA or gDNA.

The CDR3 is 15 residues long. Germline CDR1 reads MGHDK; CDR2 reads SYGVNS. Trimming removed 3 bases from V and 3 bases from J; junction bases left unmatched: 8. Source material: peripheral blood. The chain joins TRBV25-1 to TRBJ2-7; 7 bases are a match to TRBD1. This TCR derives from a woman aged 50 to 60 with COVID-19, enrolled during active disease. CDR3 nucleotides: TGTGCCAGCAGTGACAGGGGGTCCGGCCACTACGAGCAGTACTTC. The encoded protein is CASSDRGSGHYEQYF.